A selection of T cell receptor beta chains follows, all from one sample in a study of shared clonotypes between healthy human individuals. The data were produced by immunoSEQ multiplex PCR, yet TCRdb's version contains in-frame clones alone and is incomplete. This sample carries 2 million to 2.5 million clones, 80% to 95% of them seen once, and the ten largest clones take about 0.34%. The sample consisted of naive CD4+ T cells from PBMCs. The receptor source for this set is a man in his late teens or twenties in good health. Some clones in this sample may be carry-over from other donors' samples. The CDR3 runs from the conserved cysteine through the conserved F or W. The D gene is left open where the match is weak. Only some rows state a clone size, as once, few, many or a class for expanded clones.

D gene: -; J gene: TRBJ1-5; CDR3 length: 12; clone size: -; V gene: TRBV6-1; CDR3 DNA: TGTGCCACCGCATACCAATTCCAGCCCCAGCATTTT; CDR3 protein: CATAYQFQPQHF
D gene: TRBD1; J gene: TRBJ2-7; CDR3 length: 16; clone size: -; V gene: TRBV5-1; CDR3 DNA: TGCGCCAGCAGCTTGGGTGGACAGGGAAGTGTCTACGAGCAGTACTTC; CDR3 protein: CASSLGGQGSVYEQYF
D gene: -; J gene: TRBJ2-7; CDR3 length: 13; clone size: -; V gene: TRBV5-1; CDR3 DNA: TGCGCCAGCAGCTTCGGCCAGGACTACGAGCAGTACTTC; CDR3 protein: CASSFGQDYEQYF
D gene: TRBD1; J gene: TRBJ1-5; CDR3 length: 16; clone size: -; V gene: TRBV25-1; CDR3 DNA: TGTGCCAGCAGCCCCGGTCAGGGGGCCGTTAATCAGCCCCAGCATTTT; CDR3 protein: CASSPGQGAVNQPQHF
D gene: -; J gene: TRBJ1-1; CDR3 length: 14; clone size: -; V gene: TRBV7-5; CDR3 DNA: TGTGTCAGAAGCTTTGGTAGGGTGCCCCCTGAAGCTTTCTTT; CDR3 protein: CVRSFGRVPPEAFF
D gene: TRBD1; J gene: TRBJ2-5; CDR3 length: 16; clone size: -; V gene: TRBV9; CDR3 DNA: TGTGCCAGCAGCGCTTATGGACAGGGGAGTTCGAAGACCCAGTACTTC; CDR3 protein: CASSAYGQGSSKTQYF
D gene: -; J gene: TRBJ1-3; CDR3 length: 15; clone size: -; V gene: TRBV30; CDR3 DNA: TGTGCCTGGACCTCTGCTCCCTACTCTGGAAACACCATATATTTT; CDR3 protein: CAWTSAPYSGNTIYF
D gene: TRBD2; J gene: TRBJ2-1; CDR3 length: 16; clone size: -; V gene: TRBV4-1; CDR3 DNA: TGCGCCAGCAGCCTCTACGGGACTAGCGGTTACAATGAGCAGTTCTTC; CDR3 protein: CASSLYGTSGYNEQFF
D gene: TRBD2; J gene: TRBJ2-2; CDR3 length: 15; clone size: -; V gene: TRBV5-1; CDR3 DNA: TGCGCCAGCGGATCCGGGACTAGCGTCACCGGGGAGCTGTTTTTT; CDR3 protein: CASGSGTSVTGELFF
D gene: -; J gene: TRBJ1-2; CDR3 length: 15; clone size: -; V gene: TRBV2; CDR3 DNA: TGTGCCAGCAGTTTTCAGGGTATTGGAGGCTATGGCTACACCTTC; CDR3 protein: CASSFQGIGGYGYTF
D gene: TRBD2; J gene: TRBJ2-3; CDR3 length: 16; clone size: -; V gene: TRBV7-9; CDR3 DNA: TGTGCCAGCAGTCGGACTAGCGGGAGCCGGCCAGATACGCAGTATTTT; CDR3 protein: CASSRTSGSRPDTQYF
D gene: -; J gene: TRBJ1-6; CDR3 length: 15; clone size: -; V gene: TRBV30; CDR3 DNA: TGTGCCTGGAGTGCCTCAAACCGGGCTCCGGCACCCCTCCACTTT; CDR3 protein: CAWSASNRAPAPLHF
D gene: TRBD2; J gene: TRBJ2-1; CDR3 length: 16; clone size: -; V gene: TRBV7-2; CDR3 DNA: TGTGCCAGCAGCTTAGTCGGCACTAGCGGTTACAATGAGCAGTTCTTC; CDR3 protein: CASSLVGTSGYNEQFF
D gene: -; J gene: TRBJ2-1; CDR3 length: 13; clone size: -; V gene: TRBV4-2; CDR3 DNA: TGTGCCACCAGGGGGGGGACCTACAATGAGCAGTTCTTC; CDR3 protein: CATRGGTYNEQFF
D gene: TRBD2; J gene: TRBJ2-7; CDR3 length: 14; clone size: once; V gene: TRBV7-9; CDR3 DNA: TGTGCCAGCAGCTTAGTACTAGCGCCCTACGAGCAGTACTTC; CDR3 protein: CASSLVLAPYEQYF
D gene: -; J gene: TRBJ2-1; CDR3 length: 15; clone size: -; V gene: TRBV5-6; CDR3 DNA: TGTGCCAGCAGCGCCCGGGCCCACCCATACAATGAGCAGTTCTTC; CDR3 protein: CASSARAHPYNEQFF